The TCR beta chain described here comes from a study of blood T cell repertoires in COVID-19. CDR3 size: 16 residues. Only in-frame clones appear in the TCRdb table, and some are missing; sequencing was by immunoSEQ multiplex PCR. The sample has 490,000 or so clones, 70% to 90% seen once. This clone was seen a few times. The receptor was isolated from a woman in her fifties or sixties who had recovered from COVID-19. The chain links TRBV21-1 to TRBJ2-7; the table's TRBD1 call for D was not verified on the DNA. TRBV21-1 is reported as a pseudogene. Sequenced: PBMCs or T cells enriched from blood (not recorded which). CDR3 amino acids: CASSKADRGSPYEQYV. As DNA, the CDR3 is TGTGCCAGCAGCAAAGCGGACAGGGGTTCGCCCTACGAGCAGTACGTC.